These 19 T cell receptor beta chains share one sample of origin, sequenced in a study of cytotoxic CD8 clonotypes in ibrutinib-treated CLL. Clones were read by immunoSEQ multiplex PCR, and TCRdb kept only the in-frame ones, dropping some. The sample consists of approximately 100,000 clones, 60% to 80% of them appearing once. Sequencing was performed on PBMCs, taken after 12 months of ibrutinib treatment. The receptor source for this set is a human donor with chronic lymphocytic leukemia.

The rearrangement uses TRBV5-1 and TRBJ2-7; tentatively, D is TRBD2 (6 bases). The V gene's germline CDR1 is SGHRS and CDR2 YFSETQ. Trimming removed 4 bases from V and 0 bases from J, with 17 bases in between. CDR3 length equals 16 residues. The CDR3 coding sequence is TGCGCCAGCAGCCCAAGGGGCGGGACGACCTCCTACGAGCAGTACTTC. Translated, it gives CASSPRGGTTSYEQYF.

This rearrangement joins TRBV6-1 to TRBJ1-1; D is possibly TRBD1 (6 bases). The CDR3 consists of 13 residues. CDR1 and CDR2 (germline): MNHNS, SASEGT. Deletions cut 11 bases from V and 6 bases from J, with 19 bases between. CDR3 loop: CAVYRGAFAEAFF. The CDR3 DNA follows: TGTGCCGTCTATAGGGGGGCCTTCGCTGAAGCTTTCTTT.

This sequence joins TRBV5-1 and TRBJ1-2; possibly TRBD1 for D (5 bases). V lost 4 bases and J lost 4, with 14 bases in between. The CDR3 consists of 14 residues. From germline, CDR1 is SGHRS and CDR2 YFSETQ. The CDR3 loop is CASSPGTDLYGYTF. CDR3 coding DNA: TGCGCCAGCAGCCCTGGGACGGACCTCTATGGCTACACCTTC.

The genes are TRBV6-5 and TRBJ1-6; unclear D gene. Trimming took 10 bases from V and 8 from J, leaving 12 bases between them. Germline CDR1 is MNHEY and CDR2 is SVGAGI. The CDR3 is 12 amino acids. The chain's CDR3 is CATMNGDSPLHF. The DNA for the CDR3 is TGTGCCACAATGAACGGGGATTCACCCCTCCACTTT.

This CDR3 is CASSLGMGQGATEAFF. DNA of the CDR3: TGCGCCAGCAGCTTGGGTATGGGACAGGGGGCAACTGAAGCTTTCTTT. The chain recombines TRBV5-1 with TRBJ1-1; 12 bases are shared with TRBD1. Germline V gene sequence: CDR1 SGHRS, CDR2 YFSETQ. The ends lost 0 bases at V and 5 bases at J; junction bases unmatched: 5. The CDR3 spans 16 residues. Filled out from reference TRBV5-1 and TRBJ1-1, the complete variable domain reads KAGVTQTPRYLIKTRGQQVTLSCSPISGHRSVSWYQQTPGQGLQFLFEYFSETQRNKGNFPGRFSGRQFSNSRSEMNVSTLELGDSALYLCASSLGMGQGATEAFFGQGTRLTVV.

CDR3 DNA sequence: TGTGCCAGCAGTTTAGAATCAGGGTTCCTAGCGAGGGAGCAGTACTTC. Residues: CASSLESGFLAREQYF. This chain uses TRBV28 with TRBJ2-7, with D perhaps TRBD2 (6 bases). V lost 2 bases to trimming and J lost 7 bases, with 21 bases between them. The length of the CDR3 is 16 residues. The germline V gene has CDR1 MDHEN and CDR2 SYDVKM.

This chain connects TRBV5-1 to TRBJ2-1, with no clear D. Germline V lookup: CDR1 SGHRS, CDR2 YFSETQ. The V end lost 8 bases, the J end lost 5 bases, and 14 bases lay between the germline ends. The CDR3 extends over 13 amino acids. CDR3 bases: TGCGCCAGTCACTTGACCGGAAACAATGAGCAGTTCTTC. Protein sequence: CASHLTGNNEQFF.

V is TRBV5-1 and J is TRBJ2-5; D is undetermined. Trimming removed 0 bases at V and 4 bases at J, with 10 bases between. The length of the CDR3 is 14 residues. CDR1 and CDR2 (germline): SGHRS, YFSETQ. The chain's CDR3 is CASSLGQQVETQYF. DNA of the CDR3: TGCGCCAGCAGCTTGGGGCAGCAAGTAGAGACCCAGTACTTC.

Details on this clone: Other DNA sequences in this sample translate to the same CDR3. The CDR3 is CASSATGGTEAFF. The CDR3 DNA is TGTGCCAGCAGTGCGACAGGGGGAACTGAAGCTTTCTTT. This chain links TRBV25-1 with TRBJ1-1; the match to TRBD1 covers 9 bases. This CDR3 spans 13 amino acids. From germline, CDR1 is MGHDK and CDR2 SYGVNS. The V and J ends lost 4 bases and 5 bases, in that order; junction bases with no gene match: 2. Drawing the rest from reference TRBV25-1 and TRBJ1-1, the complete variable domain is EADIYQTPRYLVIGTGKKITLECSQTMGHDKMYWYQQDPGMELHLIHYSYGVNSTEKGDLSSESTVSRIRTEHFPLTLESARPSHTSQYLCASSATGGTEAFFGQGTRLTVV.

The chain carries TRBV7-9 and TRBJ2-4, with a possible D match to TRBD1 (6 bases). Trimming stripped 4 bases from V and 0 bases from J, with 13 bases between. Germline loops: CDR1 SEHNR, CDR2 FQNEAQ (reference sequence). The CDR3 is 16 residues long. CDR3 in amino acids: CASSSQGAIAKNIQYF. CDR3 coding DNA: TGTGCCAGCAGCTCACAGGGAGCCATAGCCAAAAACATTCAGTACTTC.

V usage is TRBV19 and J usage is TRBJ2-7, with 9 bases fitting TRBD2. Germline assignment: CDR1 LNHDA and CDR2 SQIVND (reference sequence). V gave up 6 bases and J gave up 5 bases; unmatched junction bases: 14. This CDR3 has 16 residues. CDR3 nucleotide sequence: TGTGCCAGTAGCTATGGGTCCGGGACTAGCCGCGACGAGCAGTACTTC. It translates to CASSYGSGTSRDEQYF.

A few counts support this clone. Other DNA sequences in the sample encode the same CDR3. The gene calls are TRBV5-1 and TRBJ2-7, with D maybe TRBD1 (5 bases). The CDR3 contains 12 residues. The germline V and J ends were trimmed by 4 bases and 5 bases, with 10 bases remaining between them. Germline lookup yields CDR1 SGHRS and CDR2 YFSETQ. The CDR3 loop is CASSPQGNEQYF. The CDR3, as DNA: TGCGCCAGCAGCCCCCAGGGTAACGAGCAGTACTTC.

Concerning this clone itself: This could be a read error, since a much larger clone is one nucleotide away. The V gene is TRBV4-1, the J gene TRBJ2-7; the match to TRBD2 covers 7 bases. The CDR3 runs 14 residues. V dropped 1 base and J dropped 7; count of bases not matched to a gene: 7. Germline V CDR1 and CDR2: MGHRA, YSYEKL. The CDR3 here is CASSQVGAGEEQYF. Written as DNA, the CDR3 is TGCGCCAGCAGCCAAGTTGGGGCGGGGGAGGAGCAGTACTTC.

The V call is TRBV6-5, the J call TRBJ1-1, with 8 bases matching TRBD1. Per germline, CDR1 MNHEY and CDR2 SVGAGI. The V gene end was trimmed by 2 bases and the J gene end by 1 base; junction bases not matched to a gene: 3. This CDR3 contains 15 residues. The CDR3 sequence is CASSYGTGTNTEAFF. CDR3 nucleotides: TGTGCCAGCAGTTACGGGACAGGAACGAACACTGAAGCTTTCTTT.

The CDR3 spells CASCPQGFLTTGYTF. The CDR3 bases are TGTGCCAGCTGCCCCCAGGGATTCTTGACTACTGGCTACACCTTC. The V and J genes are TRBV6-5 and TRBJ1-2; D is perhaps TRBD1 (5 bases). The CDR3 is 15 amino acids. Per the germline V gene, CDR1 is MNHEY and CDR2 is SVGAGI. V lost 8 bases, J lost 7 bases, and 23 bases lay in between.

This chain links TRBV27 with TRBJ2-5, with 8 bases lining up with TRBD1. The V gene's germline CDR1 is MNHEY and CDR2 SMNVEV (reference sequence). Trimming at V came to 2 bases and at J to 4 bases, leaving 3 bases not matched to a gene. CDR3 size: 14 residues. Here the CDR3 DNA reads TGTGCCAGCAGTTTACTTGGACAGGGAGAGACCCAGTACTTC. It codes for CASSLLGQGETQYF.

With respect to this clone: This same CDR3 is encoded by further DNA sequences in the sample. The chain is built from TRBV27 and TRBJ2-5; D is perhaps TRBD1 (5 bases). Germline-derived CDR1 and CDR2 are MNHEY and SMNVEV (reference sequence). V was pared by 4 bases and J by 4 bases, with 16 bases between. The CDR3 consists of 15 residues. The CDR3: CASSSPGTGGETQYF. CDR3 DNA sequence: TGTGCCAGCAGTTCCCCTGGAACAGGTGGAGAGACCCAGTACTTC.

The chain carries TRBV6-6 and TRBJ1-6; no clear D gene. CDR1 and CDR2 (germline): MNHNY, SVGAGI (reference sequence). V was pared by 11 bases and J by 0 bases, with 8 bases between. The CDR3 has 13 residues. CDR3 sequence: CAGQSSYNSPLHF. The DNA for the CDR3 is TGTGCCGGCCAAAGCTCCTATAATTCACCCCTCCACTTT.

The chain combines TRBV7-2 with TRBJ1-1; 11 bases map to TRBD1. The J segment lost 7 bases and the V segment lost 3 bases, leaving 7 bases of the junction unmatched. The germline V gene encodes CDR1 SGHTA and CDR2 FQGNSA. This CDR3 spans 15 amino acids. The CDR3 loop reads CASSFGTGGPYEAFF. The DNA of the CDR3 is TGTGCCAGCAGCTTCGGGACAGGGGGACCTTATGAAGCTTTCTTT.